This T cell receptor beta chain emerged from a study of T-cell reconstitution after alpha-beta-depleted transplantation in children. Unique molecular identifiers were used in preparing the TCRbeta library. TCRdb used MiXCR to reprocess the PCR reads, holding one entry per CDR3 protein. The sample has 450,000 to 500,000 distinct CDR3 sequences, under 15% seen once. CDR1 and CDR2 from the germline V gene are SGHRS and YFSETQ. This CDR3 region has 14 residues. Trimming shortened V by 0 bases and J by 6 bases, and 13 bases separated the two germline ends. This clonotype was recorded a few times. The receptor comes from a human donor who donated a stem cell graft to a child with combined immunodeficiency. This sample comprised PBMCs from the stem cell graft donor, obtained from the stem cell graft. The rearrangement joins TRBV5-1 to TRBJ2-7; weak D call: TRBD1 (6 bases). DNA for the CDR3: TGCGCCAGCAGCTTGGCGACACAGGGTTTCGAGCAGTACTTC. It specifies CASSLATQGFEQYF.